This T cell receptor (beta chain) derives from a study of T-cell reconstitution after alpha-beta-depleted transplantation in children. V lost 8 bases to trimming and J lost 0 bases, with 8 bases between them. CDR3 length: 13 amino acids. Unique molecular identifiers were used to barcode this TCRbeta library. TCRdb re-analysed the PCR reads in MiXCR, keeping a single row per CDR3 protein. The sample includes nearly 550,000 distinct CDR3 sequences, about 18% of them seen just once. Material: PBMCs from the stem cell graft donor, obtained from the stem cell graft. The clonotype was recovered from a human donor who donated a stem cell graft to a child with acute lymphoblastic leukemia. The gene calls are TRBV12-3 or TRBV12-4 and TRBJ2-4, with unresolved D. CDR3 sequence reads: CASVGVAKNIQYF. The CDR3 bases are TGTGCCAGCGTAGGAGTAGCCAAAAACATTCAGTACTTC.